This TCR beta chain derives from a study of blood T cells in healthy people across ages (dated by TCRdb to between 2014 and 2016). With regard to the full study: Template switching captured roughly one uniquely barcoded TCR beta cDNA molecule per two T cells in model experiments. Using deep sequencing normalized with unique cDNA molecular identifiers, the study measured how TCR beta repertoire diversity changes with age. To avoid experimental bias, donors of different ages were spread randomly across the sequencing lanes. Donors were grouped into four age groups: young (average roughly 15 years), middle-aged (approximately 41), aged (62) and long-lived (about 90). Using the same blood draw, the study looked at two additional independent replicas of 1 million unique cDNA reads for two donors, one aged 18 to 30 and the other aged 80 or older.

The donors were under 40 Caucasian individuals from Russia, aged roughly 6 to 90 years, who were systemically healthy. Each donor gave ten milliliters of peripheral blood, drawn into EDTA-treated Vacutainer tubes. PBMCs were isolated by Ficoll-Paque density-gradient centrifugation, with at least 6.5 million obtained per sample. Trizol reagent was used to extract total RNA from the PBMCs, yielding at least 6 micrograms per sample. For every donor, flow cytometry on a PBMC aliquot measured the percentage of naive CD45RAhigh/CD27high T cells. Library generation was performed with 5' RACE. This sample was sequenced with an Illumina HiSeq 2500. A second PCR of roughly 7 to 11 cycles was performed with a sample-barcoded 5' primer and a J-beta primer mix. Each TCR beta cDNA molecule received a unique molecular identifier from a template-switch 5' adaptor carrying 12 random nucleotides. Each sample yielded at least 3 million CDR3-containing paired-end reads. All of the RNA was converted into first-strand cDNA using the Mint cDNA synthesis kit, with a TRBC-specific oligonucleotide serving as the primer. All cDNA was treated with uracil-DNA glycosylase and then went through a first 18-cycle PCR with the universal primers M1SS and BC2_uni_R. The paper's data handling went like this. For normalization, 1 million high-quality reads, each with a distinct molecular identifier, were randomly selected from each sample. Instead of being binned into consensus sequences, reads with shared molecular identifiers were discarded. MiTCR, set to a Q25 quality threshold and the strictest error-elimination algorithm, was used for CDR3 identification, clonotype clustering and error correction. Lower-bound total TCR beta diversity was estimated with a nonparametric unseen species model using Euler transformation. In TCRdb, the public reads were trimmed at Q25 with fastp and aligned with MiXCR, with productive beta chains retained. Every distinct CDR3 protein forms one entry, paired with its most common genes and DNA. The V and J calls were not made by the authors but by TCRdb's processing. The sample table lists approximately 350,000 distinct CDR3 sequences, over 45% of them with a count of one. The ten biggest clones cover 45% to 65% of the sample.

Summary of the overall study and its limitations: Compared with the aged group, the long-lived group had more naive CD4+ T cells, fewer expanded clones and increased TCR diversity, suggesting age selection. Estimates of total diversity based on one million sequenced T cells were regarded as lower bounds and as underestimates. There was a strong correlation between observed TCR beta diversity and the percentage of naive T cells measured by flow cytometry. Observed TCR beta diversity per million T cells fell roughly linearly with age, and a significant reduction was already apparent by age around 44. Donor CMV infection status was unknown, potentially confounding age-related changes in expanded clonotypes. Conclusive comparison of naive and antigen-experienced compartments was prevented by the profiling of bulk unsorted PBMCs.

Including cysteine and phenylalanine, the CDR3 has 16 amino acids. Kept here is only the CDR3 DNA, which spans 48 bases and is read in frame from base 1. CDR1 is given as SNHLY and CDR2 as FYNNEI, both from the germline V gene. A word on this clonotype: Its target antigen remains unknown. Per-base quality was not reported, and no clone a single base away is much larger than it.

The specimen sequenced was blood. This TCR was recovered from a man aged 60-69 years in good health. Recombination joined TRBV2 with TRBJ2-7, with 9 central nucleotides matching TRBD1. The J call is uncertain, as TRBJ2-5 better fits the DNA end. The CDR3 region has the sequence CASSEGRTGAGETQYF. The nucleotides are TGTGCCAGCAGTGAGGGACGGACAGGGGCGGGAGAGACCCAGTACTTC.